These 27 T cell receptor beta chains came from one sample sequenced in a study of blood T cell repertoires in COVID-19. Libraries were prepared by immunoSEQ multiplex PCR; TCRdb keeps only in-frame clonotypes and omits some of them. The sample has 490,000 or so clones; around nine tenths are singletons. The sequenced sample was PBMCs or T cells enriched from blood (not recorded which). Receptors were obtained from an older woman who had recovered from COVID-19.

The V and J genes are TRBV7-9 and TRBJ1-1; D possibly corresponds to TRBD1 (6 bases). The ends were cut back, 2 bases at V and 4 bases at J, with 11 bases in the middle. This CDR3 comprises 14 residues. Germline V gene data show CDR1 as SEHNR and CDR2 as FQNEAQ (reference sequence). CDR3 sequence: CASSLQGQGTEAFF. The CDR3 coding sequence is TGTGCCAGCAGCTTACAGGGGCAAGGCACTGAAGCTTTCTTT.

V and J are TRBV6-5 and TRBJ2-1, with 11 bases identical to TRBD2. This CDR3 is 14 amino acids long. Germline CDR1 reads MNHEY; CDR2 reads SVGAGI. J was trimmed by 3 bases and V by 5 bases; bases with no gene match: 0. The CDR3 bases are TGTGCCAGCAGTACTAGCGGGGGCTACAATGAGCAGTTCTTC. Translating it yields CASSTSGGYNEQFF.

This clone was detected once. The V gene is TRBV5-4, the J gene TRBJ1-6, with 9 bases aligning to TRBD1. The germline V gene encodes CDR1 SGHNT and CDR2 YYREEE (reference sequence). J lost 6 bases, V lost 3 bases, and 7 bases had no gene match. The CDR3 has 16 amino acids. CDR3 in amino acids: CASSSGTGLGNSPLHF. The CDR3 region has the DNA TGTGCCAGCAGCTCGGGGACAGGGCTTGGTAATTCACCCCTCCACTTT.

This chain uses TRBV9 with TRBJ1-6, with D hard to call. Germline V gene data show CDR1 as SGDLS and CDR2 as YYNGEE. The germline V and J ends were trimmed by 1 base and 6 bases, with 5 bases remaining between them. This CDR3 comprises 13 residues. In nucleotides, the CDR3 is TGTGCCAGCAGCGTATTCCTTAATTCACCCCTCCACTTT. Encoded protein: CASSVFLNSPLHF.

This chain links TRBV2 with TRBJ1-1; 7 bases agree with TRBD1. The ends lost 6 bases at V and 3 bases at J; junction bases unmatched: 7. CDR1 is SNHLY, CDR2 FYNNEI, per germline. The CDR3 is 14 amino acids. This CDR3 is CASRTGRRDTEAFF. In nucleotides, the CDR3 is TGTGCCAGCAGGACAGGGAGGCGGGACACTGAAGCTTTCTTT.

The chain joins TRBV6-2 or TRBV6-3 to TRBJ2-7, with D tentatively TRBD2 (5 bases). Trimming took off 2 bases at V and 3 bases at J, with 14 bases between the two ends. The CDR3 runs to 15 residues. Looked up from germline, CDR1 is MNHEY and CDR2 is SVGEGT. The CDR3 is CASSYPPAGIYEQYV. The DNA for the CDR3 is TGTGCCAGCAGTTACCCCCCTGCGGGTATCTACGAGCAGTACGTC.

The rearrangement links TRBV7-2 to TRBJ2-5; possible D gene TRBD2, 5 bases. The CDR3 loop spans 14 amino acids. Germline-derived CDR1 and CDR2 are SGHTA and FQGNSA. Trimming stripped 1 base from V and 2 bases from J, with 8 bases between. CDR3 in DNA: TGTGCCAGCAGCTTAGAACCGGGGCAAGAGACCCAGTACTTC. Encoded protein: CASSLEPGQETQYF.

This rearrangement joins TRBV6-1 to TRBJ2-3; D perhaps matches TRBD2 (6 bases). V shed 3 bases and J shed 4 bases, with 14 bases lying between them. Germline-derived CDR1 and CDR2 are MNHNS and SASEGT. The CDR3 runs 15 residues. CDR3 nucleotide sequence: TGTGCCAGCAGTGAGGGGGGTCCCATCTCAGATACGCAGTATTTT. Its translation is CASSEGGPISDTQYF.

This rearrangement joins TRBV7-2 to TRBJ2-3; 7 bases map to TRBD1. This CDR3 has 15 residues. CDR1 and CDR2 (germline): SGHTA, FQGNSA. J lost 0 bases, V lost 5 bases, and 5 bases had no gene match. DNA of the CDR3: TGTGCCAGCAGCGCACACAGGGGAAGCACAGATACGCAGTATTTT. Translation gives CASSAHRGSTDTQYF. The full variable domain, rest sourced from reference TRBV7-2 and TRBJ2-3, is GAGVSQSPSNKVTEKGKDVELRCDPISGHTALYWYRQSLGQGLEFLIYFQGNSAPDKSGLPSDRFSAERTGGSVSTLTIQRTQQEDSAVYLCASSAHRGSTDTQYFGPGTRLTVL.

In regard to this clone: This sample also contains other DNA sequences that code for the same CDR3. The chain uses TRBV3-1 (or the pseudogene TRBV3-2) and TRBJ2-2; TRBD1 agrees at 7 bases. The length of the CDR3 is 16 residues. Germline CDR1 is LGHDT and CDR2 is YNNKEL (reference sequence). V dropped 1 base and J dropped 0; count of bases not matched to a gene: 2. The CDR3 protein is CASSQGTGSNTGELFF. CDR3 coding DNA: TGTGCCAGCAGCCAAGGGACAGGTTCGAACACCGGGGAGCTGTTTTTT.

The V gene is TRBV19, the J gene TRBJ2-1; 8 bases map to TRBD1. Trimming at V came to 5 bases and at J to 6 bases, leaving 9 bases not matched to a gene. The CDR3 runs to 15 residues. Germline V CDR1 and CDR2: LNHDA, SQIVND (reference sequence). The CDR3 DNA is TGTGCCAGTAGTCCGCAGGGGGCTCTACTCAATGAGCAGTTCTTC. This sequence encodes CASSPQGALLNEQFF. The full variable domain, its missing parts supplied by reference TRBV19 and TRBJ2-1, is DGGITQSPKYLFRKEGQNVTLSCEQNLNHDAMYWYRQDPGQGLRLIYYSQIVNDFQKGDIAEGYSVSREKKESFPLTVTSAQKNPTAFYLCASSPQGALLNEQFFGPGTRLTVL.

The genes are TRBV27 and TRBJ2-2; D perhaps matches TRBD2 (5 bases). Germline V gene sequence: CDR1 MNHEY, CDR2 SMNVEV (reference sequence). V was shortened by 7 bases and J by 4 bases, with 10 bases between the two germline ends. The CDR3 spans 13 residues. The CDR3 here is CASMTGFTGELFF. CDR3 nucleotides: TGTGCCAGCATGACGGGGTTCACCGGGGAGCTGTTTTTT.

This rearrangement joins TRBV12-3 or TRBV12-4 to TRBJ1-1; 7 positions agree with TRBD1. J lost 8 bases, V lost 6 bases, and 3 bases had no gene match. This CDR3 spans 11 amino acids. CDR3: CASRTGQEAFF. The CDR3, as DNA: TGTGCCAGCAGGACAGGGCAGGAAGCTTTCTTT.

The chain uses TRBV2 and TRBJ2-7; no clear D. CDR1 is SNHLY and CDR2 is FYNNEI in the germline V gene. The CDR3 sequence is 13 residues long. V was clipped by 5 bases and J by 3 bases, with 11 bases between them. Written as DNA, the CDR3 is TGTGCCAGCAGTTCTGAACACCGCTACGAGCAGTACGTC. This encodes CASSSEHRYEQYV.

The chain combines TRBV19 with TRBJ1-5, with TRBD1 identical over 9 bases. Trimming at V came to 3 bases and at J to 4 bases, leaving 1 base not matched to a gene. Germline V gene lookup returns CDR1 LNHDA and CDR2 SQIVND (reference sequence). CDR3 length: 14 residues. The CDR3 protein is CASSMDRGNQPQHF. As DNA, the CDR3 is TGTGCCAGTAGTATGGACAGGGGAAATCAGCCCCAGCATTTT.

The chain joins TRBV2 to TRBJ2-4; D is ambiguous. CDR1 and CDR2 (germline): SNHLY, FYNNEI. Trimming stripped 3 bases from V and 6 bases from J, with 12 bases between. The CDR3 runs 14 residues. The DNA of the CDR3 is TGTGCCAGCAGTGAGCCGTCTGGCGGAAACATTCAGTACTTC. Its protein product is CASSEPSGGNIQYF.

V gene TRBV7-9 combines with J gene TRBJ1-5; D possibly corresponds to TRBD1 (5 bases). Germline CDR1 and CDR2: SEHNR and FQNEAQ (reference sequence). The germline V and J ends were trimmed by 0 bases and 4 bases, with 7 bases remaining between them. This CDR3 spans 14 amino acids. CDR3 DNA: TGTGCCAGCAGCTTAGCGGCAGGGAATCAGCCCCAGCATTTT. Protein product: CASSLAAGNQPQHF.

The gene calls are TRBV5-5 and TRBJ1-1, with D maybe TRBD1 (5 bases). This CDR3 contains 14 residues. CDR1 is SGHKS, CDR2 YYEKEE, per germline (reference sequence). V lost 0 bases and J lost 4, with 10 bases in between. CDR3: CASSLVGGATEAFF. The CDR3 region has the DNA TGTGCCAGCAGCTTGGTGGGCGGGGCCACTGAAGCTTTCTTT. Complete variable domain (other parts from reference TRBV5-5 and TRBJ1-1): DAGVTQSPTHLIKTRGQQVTLRCSPISGHKSVSWYQQVLGQGPQFIFQYYEKEERGRGNFPDRFSARQFPNYSSELNVNALLLGDSALYLCASSLVGGATEAFFGQGTRLTVV.

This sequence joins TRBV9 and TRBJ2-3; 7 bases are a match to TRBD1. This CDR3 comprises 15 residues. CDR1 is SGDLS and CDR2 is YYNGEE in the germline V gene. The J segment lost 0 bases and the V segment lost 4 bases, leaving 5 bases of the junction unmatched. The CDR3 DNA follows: TGTGCCAGCAGCACAAGACAGGGAAGCACAGATACGCAGTATTTT. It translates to CASSTRQGSTDTQYF.

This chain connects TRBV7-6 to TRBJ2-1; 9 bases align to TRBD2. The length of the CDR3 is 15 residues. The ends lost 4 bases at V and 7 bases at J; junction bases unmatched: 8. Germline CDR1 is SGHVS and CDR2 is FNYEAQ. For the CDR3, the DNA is TGTGCCAGCAGCTGGACTAGCGTCGGCCATAATGAGCAGTTCTTC. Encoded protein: CASSWTSVGHNEQFF.

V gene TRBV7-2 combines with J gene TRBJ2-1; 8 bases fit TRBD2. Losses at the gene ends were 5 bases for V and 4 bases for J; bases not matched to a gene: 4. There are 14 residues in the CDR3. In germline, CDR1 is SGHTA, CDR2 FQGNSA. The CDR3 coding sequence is TGTGCCAGCAGCCCCACTAGCGGTTACAATGAGCAGTTCTTC. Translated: CASSPTSGYNEQFF.

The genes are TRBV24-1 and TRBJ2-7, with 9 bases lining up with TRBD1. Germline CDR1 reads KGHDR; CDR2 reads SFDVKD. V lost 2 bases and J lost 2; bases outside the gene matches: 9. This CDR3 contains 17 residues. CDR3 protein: CATSDSPTGTGTYEQYV. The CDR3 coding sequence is TGTGCCACCAGTGATTCCCCGACAGGGACAGGGACCTACGAGCAGTACGTC.

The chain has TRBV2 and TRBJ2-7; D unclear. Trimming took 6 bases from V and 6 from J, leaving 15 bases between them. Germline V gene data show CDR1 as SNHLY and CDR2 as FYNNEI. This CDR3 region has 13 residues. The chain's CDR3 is CASSIRGETEQYV. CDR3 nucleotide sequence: TGTGCCAGCAGCATTAGAGGAGAAACCGAGCAGTACGTC.

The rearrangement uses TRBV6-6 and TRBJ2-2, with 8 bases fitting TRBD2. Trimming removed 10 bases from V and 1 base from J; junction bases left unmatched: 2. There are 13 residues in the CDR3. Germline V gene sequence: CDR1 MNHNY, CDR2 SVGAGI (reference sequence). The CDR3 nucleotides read TGTGCCATCCGGGGGGGGAACACCGGGGAGCTGTTTTTT. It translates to CAIRGGNTGELFF.

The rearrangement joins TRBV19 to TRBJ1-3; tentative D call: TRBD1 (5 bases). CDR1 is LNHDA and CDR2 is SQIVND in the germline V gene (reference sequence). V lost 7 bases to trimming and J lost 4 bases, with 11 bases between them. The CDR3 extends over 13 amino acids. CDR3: CASTVRVGNTIYF. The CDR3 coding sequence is TGTGCCAGTACGGTCAGGGTCGGAAACACCATATATTTT.

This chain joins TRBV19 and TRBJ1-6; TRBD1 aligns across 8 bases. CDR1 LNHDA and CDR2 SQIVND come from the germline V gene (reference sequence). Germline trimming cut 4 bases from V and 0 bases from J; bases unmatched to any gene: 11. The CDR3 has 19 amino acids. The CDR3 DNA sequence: TGTGCCAGTAGTACGGGGTGGACAGGGACAAGCTCCTATAATTCACCCCTCCACTTT. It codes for CASSTGWTGTSSYNSPLHF.

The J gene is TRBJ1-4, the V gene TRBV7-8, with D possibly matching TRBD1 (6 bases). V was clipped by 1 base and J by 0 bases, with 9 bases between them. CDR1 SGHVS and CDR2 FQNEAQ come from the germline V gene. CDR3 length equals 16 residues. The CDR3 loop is CASSLVQGSTNEKLFF. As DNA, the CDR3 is TGTGCCAGCAGCTTAGTACAGGGTTCAACTAATGAAAAACTGTTTTTT.